Each of the 9 T cell receptor beta chains below was sequenced from the same sample in a study of control samples from healthy donors and cancer patients. Measured with immunoSEQ multiplex PCR; TCRdb has only the in-frame clones, and not every one. The data contain just under 60,000 clones, roughly 90% of them singletons. Specimen: PBMCs. The origin of the receptors is a man aged 35 to 55 with colorectal cancer.

J is TRBJ1-1 and V is TRBV18, with a tentative D call TRBD1 (6 bases). The CDR3 consists of 14 residues. The germline gives CDR1 KGHSH, CDR2 LQKENI. The ends were cut back, 3 bases at V and 2 bases at J, with 10 bases in the middle. The DNA for the CDR3 is TGTGCCAGCTCACCGGACAGTCTTAACACTGAAGCTTTCTTT. Translation gives CASSPDSLNTEAFF.

Turning to this clone: Relative to the germline gene, one junction end is altered; a read error may explain this. V is TRBV7-2 and J is TRBJ2-1, with 9 nucleotides matching TRBD2. Germline lookup yields CDR1 SGHTA and CDR2 FQGNSA. The CDR3 has 15 residues. The CDR3 loop reads CASSPGPWRGGGGIF. CDR3 in DNA: TGTGCCAGCAGCCCCGGCCCGTGGCGGGGGGGCGGGGGGATCTTC.

This rearrangement joins TRBV19 to TRBJ2-1, with 7 bases aligning to TRBD1. In germline, CDR1 is LNHDA, CDR2 SQIVND (reference sequence). The CDR3 contains 13 residues. Germline trimming cut 10 bases from V and 2 bases from J; bases unmatched to any gene: 5. For the CDR3, the DNA is TGTGCCACCCATCAGGGGGCCTACAATGAGCAGTTCTTC. This codes for CATHQGAYNEQFF.

V usage is TRBV7-3 and J usage is TRBJ2-1; 8 positions match TRBD2. This CDR3 has 17 amino acids. In germline, CDR1 is SGHTA, CDR2 FQGTGA. The V gene end was trimmed by 0 bases and the J gene end by 8 bases; junction bases not matched to a gene: 12. The CDR3 sequence: CASSLTIPGLGADEQFF. The DNA of the CDR3 is TGTGCCAGCAGCTTAACAATACCGGGACTAGGAGCTGATGAGCAGTTCTTC.

In this sample, this clone turned up once. The V call is TRBV6-2 or TRBV6-3, the J call TRBJ1-1; D is unclear. The CDR3 spans 12 residues. Trimming took off 4 bases at V and 4 bases at J, with 7 bases between the two ends. Germline V gene data show CDR1 as MNHEY and CDR2 as SVGEGT. For the CDR3, the DNA is TGTGCCAGCAGTTCACGTCGCACTGAAGCTTTCTTT. Residues: CASSSRRTEAFF.

The chain links TRBV30 to TRBJ1-5; TRBD1 matches at 9 bases. The CDR3 extends over 13 amino acids. The V and J ends lost 0 bases and 7 bases, in that order; junction bases with no gene match: 1. In germline, CDR1 is GTSNPN, CDR2 SVGIG (reference sequence). The CDR3 sequence is CAWSVGTGQPQHF. The CDR3 DNA is TGTGCCTGGAGTGTAGGGACAGGGCAGCCCCAGCATTTT. The full variable domain, rest sourced from reference TRBV30 and TRBJ1-5, is SQTIHQWPATLVQPVGSPLSLECTVEGTSNPNLYWYRQAAGRGLQLLFYSVGIGQISSEVPQNLSASRPQDRQFILSSKKLLLSDSGFYLCAWSVGTGQPQHFGDGTRLSIL.

This chain joins TRBV5-4 and TRBJ2-7; D possibly corresponds to TRBD2 (7 bases). This CDR3 is built from 16 residues. Germline V gene lookup returns CDR1 SGHNT and CDR2 YYREEE (reference sequence). Trimming shortened V by 0 bases and J by 2 bases, and 15 bases separated the two germline ends. CDR3: CASSLAGGGGAYEQYF. In nucleotides, the CDR3 is TGTGCCAGCAGCTTGGCCGGGGGAGGGGGAGCCTACGAGCAGTACTTC.

This chain joins TRBV7-3 and TRBJ2-3; weak D call: TRBD1 (6 bases). V was cut by 2 bases and J by 2 bases, with 8 bases left in between. Germline V gene data show CDR1 as SGHTA and CDR2 as FQGTGA. The CDR3 loop spans 14 amino acids. CDR3 sequence: CASSLDRHTDTQYF. The CDR3 bases are TGTGCCAGCAGCTTAGACAGGCACACAGATACGCAGTATTTT.

The chain couples TRBV30 to TRBJ1-2, with D perhaps matching TRBD1 (6 bases). The CDR3 extends over 13 amino acids. Trimming pared 7 bases from V and 0 bases from J, leaving 12 bases between. The germline V gene encodes CDR1 GTSNPN and CDR2 SVGIG (reference sequence). CDR3 residues: CAFRNRANYGYTF. For the CDR3, the DNA is TGTGCCTTCCGAAACAGGGCTAACTATGGCTACACCTTC.